The entry that follows covers one T cell receptor beta chain sequence. The antigen is not known. This entry belongs to a study of cytomegalovirus exposure and HLA in healthy donors. Points from the study as a whole: A later analysis linked a missense variant in DCLRE1C to the trimming of TCR beta V and J genes. Sequencing likely produced, as an artifact, a cluster of highly shared sequence variants.

PCR primers comprised 60 Vbeta and 13 Jbeta primers. Sequenced by immunoSEQ multiplex PCR; TCRdb stores in-frame clones only, minus some. The table shows 97,000 or so clones, with around a tenth occurring only once. The study sampled nominally healthy donors, though unrecorded immune exposures were likely. This CDR3 is built from 15 residues. Germline values: CDR1 KGHSH, CDR2 LQKENI. V was pared by 3 bases and J by 6 bases, with 15 bases between. V and J are TRBV18 and TRBJ2-1; possible D gene TRBD1, 5 bases. The specimen was PBMCs. This TCR derives from a middle-aged man in good health and CMV-seropositive. CDR3 residues: CASSPNTGSANEQFF. CDR3 nucleotides: TGTGCCAGCTCACCGAACACAGGTTCGGCCAATGAGCAGTTCTTC.